This TCR beta chain is drawn from a study of OX40 agonist ivuxolimab in advanced cancers. General notes on the study: Ivuxolimab was an agonistic, fully human IgG2 monoclonal antibody directed against OX40 (CD134), a costimulatory receptor. Intravenous ivuxolimab was administered to patients every 2 weeks at six dose levels: 0.01, 0.1, 0.3, 1.5, 3 and 10 mg/kg. Among the roughly 52 dose-escalation patients, around 19 had hepatocellular carcinoma, roughly 15 melanoma, 9 renal cell carcinoma and 9 head and neck cancer. In the dose-escalation cohort, around four fifths of patients were male, and the mean age was about 55 years, with a range of roughly 23 to 85. Patients were allowed to have had prior anti-PD-1, anti-PD-L1 or anti-CTLA-4 therapy, and 40% of the dose-escalation patients had previously received checkpoint inhibitors. Partial responses occurred in three dose-escalation patients: two with cutaneous melanoma and one with hepatocellular carcinoma. Peripheral TCRbeta sequencing aimed to test whether ivuxolimab altered TCR sequence diversity and caused clonal T-cell expansion. The paper covers the monotherapy dose-escalation part of the phase I ivuxolimab trial, which included N of about 56 patients. Broader findings and caveats from the paper: At doses of 0.1 to 3.0 mg/kg, clonal expansion of both CD4+ and CD8+ blood T cells was observed from baseline to week 6. In the 0.1-3.0 mg/kg groups, partial responders had among the lowest normalized peripheral clonal expansion, particularly in CD8+ T cells. Low levels of normalized T-cell clonal expansion were also seen in some nonresponding patients. Which antigens the clonally expanded peripheral T cells were specific for was not determined. After ivuxolimab, CD8+ T cells had more expanded clones than CD4+ T cells on average.

The cysteine opens and the phenylalanine closes a CDR3 of 12 amino acids. Only the CDR3 portion is preserved as DNA: 36 bases, with reading frame beginning at the first base. At the junction V is shortened by 6 bases and J by 1 base, with 6 bases in between. Per the germline V gene, SGHTA is the CDR1 and FQGNSA is the CDR2. The trial excluded patients who had a history of autoimmune disease or who were on systemic immunosuppression. Peripheral blood for TCR sequencing was collected from all dose cohorts at baseline, on cycle 4 day 1, and on cycle 7 day 1. Samples came from an open-label, multicenter, first-in-human phase I dose-escalation trial of ivuxolimab. Adults with locally advanced or metastatic head and neck squamous cell, hepatocellular, melanoma or renal cell carcinoma were enrolled in the trial. Before TCR sequencing, CD4+ T cells and CD8+ T cells were sorted from peripheral blood as separate populations.

This clone was counted only a few times. This clone's antigen is unknown. Per-base quality was not reported, and no clone a single base away is much larger than it. Genomic DNA was isolated from the sorted cells so that the TCRbeta CDR3 region could be sequenced. The immunoSEQ Assay was used to sequence the TCRbeta CDR3 regions. TCRdb re-hosts the immuneACCESS table, in-frame sequences only. Its copies lack some clones; in the studies checked, an unresolved V gene accounts for under half of them, and the cause for the rest is not known. In all, the sample holds tens of thousands of clones, and 70% to 90% of those were seen once. The top ten hold roughly 15% of the sample.

The specimen was CD4+ or CD8+ T cells sorted from blood, collected in a trial of the OX40 agonist ivuxolimab. The rearrangement combines TRBV7-2 with TRBJ1-1; the D gene is not confidently resolved. The receptor was isolated from an adult with an advanced solid tumor such as melanoma, head and neck, liver or kidney cancer. The DNA sequence follows: TGTGCCAGCAGTTCAGAGAACACTGAAGCTTTCTTT. This translates into CASSSENTEAFF.